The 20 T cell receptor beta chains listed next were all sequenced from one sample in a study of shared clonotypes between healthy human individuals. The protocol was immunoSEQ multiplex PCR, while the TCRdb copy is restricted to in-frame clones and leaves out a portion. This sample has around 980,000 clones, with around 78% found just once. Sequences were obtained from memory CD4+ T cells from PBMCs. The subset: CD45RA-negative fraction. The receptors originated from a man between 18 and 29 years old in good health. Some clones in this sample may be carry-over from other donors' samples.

In nucleotides, the CDR3 is TGTGCCAGCAGCCACCGGGGGACGCAAGTAGGCTACACCTTC. It is translated as CASSHRGTQVGYTF. The chain links TRBV5-4 to TRBJ1-2, with D possibly being TRBD1 (5 bases). CDR1 SGHNT and CDR2 YYREEE come from the germline V gene (reference sequence). The CDR3 length is 14 residues. V lost 4 bases, J lost 8 bases, and 18 bases lay in between.

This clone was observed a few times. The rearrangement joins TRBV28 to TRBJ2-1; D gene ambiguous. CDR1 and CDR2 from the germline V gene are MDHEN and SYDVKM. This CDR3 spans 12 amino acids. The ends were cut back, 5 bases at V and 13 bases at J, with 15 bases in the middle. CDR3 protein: CASSTSRTSQFF. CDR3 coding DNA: TGTGCCAGCAGTACCTCCAGGACCAGCCAGTTCTTC.

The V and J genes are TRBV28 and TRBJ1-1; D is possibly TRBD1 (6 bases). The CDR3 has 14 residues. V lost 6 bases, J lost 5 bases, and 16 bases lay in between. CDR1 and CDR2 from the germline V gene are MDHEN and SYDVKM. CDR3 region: CASSSRGGATEAFF. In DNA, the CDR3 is TGTGCCAGCAGCTCGAGGGGGGGGGCAACTGAAGCTTTCTTT. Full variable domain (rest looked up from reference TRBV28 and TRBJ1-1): DVKVTQSSRYLVKRTGEKVFLECVQDMDHENMFWYRQDPGLGLRLIYFSYDVKMKEKGDIPEGYSVSREKKERFSLILESASTNQTSMYLCASSSRGGATEAFFGQGTRLTVV.

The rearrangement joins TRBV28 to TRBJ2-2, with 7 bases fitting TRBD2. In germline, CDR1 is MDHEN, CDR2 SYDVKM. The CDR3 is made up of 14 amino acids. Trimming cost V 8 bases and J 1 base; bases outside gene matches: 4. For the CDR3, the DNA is TGTGCCAGCGAGCGGGACCTGAACACCGGGGAGCTGTTTTTT. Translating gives CASERDLNTGELFF.

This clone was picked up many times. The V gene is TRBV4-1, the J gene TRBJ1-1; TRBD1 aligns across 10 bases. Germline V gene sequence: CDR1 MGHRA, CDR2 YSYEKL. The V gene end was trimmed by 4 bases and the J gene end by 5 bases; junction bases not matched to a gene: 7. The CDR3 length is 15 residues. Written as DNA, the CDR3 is TGCGCCAGCAGCCGGGAGACAGGGGGCTTGACTGAAGCTTTCTTT. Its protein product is CASSRETGGLTEAFF.

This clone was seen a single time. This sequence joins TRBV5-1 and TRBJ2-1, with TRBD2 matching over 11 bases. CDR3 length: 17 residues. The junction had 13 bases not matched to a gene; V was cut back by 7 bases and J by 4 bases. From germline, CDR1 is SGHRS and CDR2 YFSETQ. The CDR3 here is CASGLSTLAGGYNEQFF. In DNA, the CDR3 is TGCGCCAGCGGACTTAGTACCTTAGCGGGAGGGTACAATGAGCAGTTCTTC.

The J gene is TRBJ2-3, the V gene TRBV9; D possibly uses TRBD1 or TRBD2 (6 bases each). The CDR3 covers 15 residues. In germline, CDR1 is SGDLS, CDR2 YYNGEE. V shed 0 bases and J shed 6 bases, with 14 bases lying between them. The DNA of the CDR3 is TGTGCCAGCAGCGTAGCTCTGGGGGGCGCGGATACGCAGTATTTT. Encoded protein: CASSVALGGADTQYF.

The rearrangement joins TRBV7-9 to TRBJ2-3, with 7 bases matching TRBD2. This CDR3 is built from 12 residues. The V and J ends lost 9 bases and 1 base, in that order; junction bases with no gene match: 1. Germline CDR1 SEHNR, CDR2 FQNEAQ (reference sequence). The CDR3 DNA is TGTGCCAGTACTAGCGGCACAGATACGCAGTATTTT. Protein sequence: CASTSGTDTQYF.

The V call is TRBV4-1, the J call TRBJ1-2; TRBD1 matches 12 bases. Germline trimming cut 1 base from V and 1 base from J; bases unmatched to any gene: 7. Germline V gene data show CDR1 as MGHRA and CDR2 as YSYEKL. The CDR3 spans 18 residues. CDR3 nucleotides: TGCGCCAGCAGCCAAGCTGGGGGACAGGGGGCTCATAACTATGGCTACACCTTC. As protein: CASSQAGGQGAHNYGYTF.

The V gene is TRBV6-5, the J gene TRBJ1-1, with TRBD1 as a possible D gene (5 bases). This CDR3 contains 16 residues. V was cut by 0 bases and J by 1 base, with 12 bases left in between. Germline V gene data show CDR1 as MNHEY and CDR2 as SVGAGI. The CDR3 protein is CASSYSPTGRNTEAFF. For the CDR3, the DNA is TGTGCCAGCAGTTACTCCCCAACAGGCCGGAACACTGAAGCTTTCTTT.

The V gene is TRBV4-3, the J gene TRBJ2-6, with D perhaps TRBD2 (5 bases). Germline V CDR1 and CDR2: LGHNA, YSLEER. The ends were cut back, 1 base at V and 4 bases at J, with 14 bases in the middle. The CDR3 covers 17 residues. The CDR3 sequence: CASSQVYRGAGANVLTF. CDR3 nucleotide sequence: TGCGCCAGCAGCCAAGTTTATCGGGGAGCCGGGGCCAACGTCCTGACTTTC.

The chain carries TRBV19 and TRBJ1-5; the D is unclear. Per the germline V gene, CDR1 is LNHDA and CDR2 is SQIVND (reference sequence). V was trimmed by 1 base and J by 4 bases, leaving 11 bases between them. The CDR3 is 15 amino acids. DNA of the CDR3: TGTGCCAGTAGTATAGTTACCGGGCGGAATCAGCCCCAGCATTTT. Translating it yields CASSIVTGRNQPQHF.

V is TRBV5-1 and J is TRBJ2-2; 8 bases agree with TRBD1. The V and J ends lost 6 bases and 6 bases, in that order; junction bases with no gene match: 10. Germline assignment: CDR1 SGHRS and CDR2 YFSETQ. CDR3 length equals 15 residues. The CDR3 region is CASKEMTGDSGELFF. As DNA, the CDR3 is TGCGCCAGCAAGGAAATGACAGGGGACTCCGGGGAGCTGTTTTTT.

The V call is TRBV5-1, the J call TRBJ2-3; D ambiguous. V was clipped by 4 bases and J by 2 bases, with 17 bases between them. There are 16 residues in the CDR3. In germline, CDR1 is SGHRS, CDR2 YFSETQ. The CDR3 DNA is TGCGCCAGCAGCCCCCCCCCAGAAAGCCCCACAGATACGCAGTATTTT. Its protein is CASSPPPESPTDTQYF.

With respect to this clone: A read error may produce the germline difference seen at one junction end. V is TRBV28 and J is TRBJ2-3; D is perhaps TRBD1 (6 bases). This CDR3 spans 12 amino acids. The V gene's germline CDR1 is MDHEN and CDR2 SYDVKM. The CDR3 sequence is CASSSLSDQGNF. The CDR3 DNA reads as TGTGCCAGCAGTTCCCTCTCGGACCAGGGGAATTTT. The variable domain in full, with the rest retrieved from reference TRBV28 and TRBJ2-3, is DVKVTQSSRYLVKRTGEKVFLECVQDMDHENMFWYRQDPGLGLRLIYFSYDVKMKEKGDIPEGYSVSREKKERFSLILESASTNQTSMYLCASSSLSDQGNFGPGTRLTVL.

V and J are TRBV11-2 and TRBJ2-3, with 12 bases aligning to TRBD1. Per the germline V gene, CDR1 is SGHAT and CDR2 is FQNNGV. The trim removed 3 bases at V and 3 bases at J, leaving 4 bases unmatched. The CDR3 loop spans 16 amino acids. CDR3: CASSFGTGGVTDTQYF. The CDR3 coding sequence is TGTGCCAGCAGCTTCGGGACAGGGGGCGTAACAGATACGCAGTATTTT. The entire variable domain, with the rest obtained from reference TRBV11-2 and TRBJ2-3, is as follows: EAGVAQSPRYKIIEKRQSVAFWCNPISGHATLYWYQQILGQGPKLLIQFQNNGVVDDSQLPKDRFSAERLKGVDSTLKIQPAKLEDSAVYLCASSFGTGGVTDTQYFGPGTRLTVL.

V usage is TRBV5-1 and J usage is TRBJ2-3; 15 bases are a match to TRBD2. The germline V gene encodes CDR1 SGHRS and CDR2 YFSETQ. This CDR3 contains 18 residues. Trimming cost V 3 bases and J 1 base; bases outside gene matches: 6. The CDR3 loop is CASSSGLAGGLRTDTQYF. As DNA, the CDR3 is TGCGCCAGCAGCTCAGGACTAGCGGGAGGGCTGCGCACAGATACGCAGTATTTT.

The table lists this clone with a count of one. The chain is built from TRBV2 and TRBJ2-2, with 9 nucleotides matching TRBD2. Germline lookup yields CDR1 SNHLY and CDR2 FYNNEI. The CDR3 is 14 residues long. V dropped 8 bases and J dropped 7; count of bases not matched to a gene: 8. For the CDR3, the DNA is TGTGCCAGCCATTCTAGCGGGATTAGCGGGGAGCTGTTTTTT. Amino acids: CASHSSGISGELFF.

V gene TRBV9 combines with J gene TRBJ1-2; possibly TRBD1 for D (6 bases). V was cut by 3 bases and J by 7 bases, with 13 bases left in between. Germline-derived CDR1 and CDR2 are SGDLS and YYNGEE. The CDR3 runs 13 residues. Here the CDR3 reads CASSAPGQSGYTF. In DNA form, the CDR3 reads TGTGCCAGCAGCGCGCCCGGACAGAGTGGCTACACCTTC. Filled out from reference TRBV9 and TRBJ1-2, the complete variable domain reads DSGVTQTPKHLITATGQRVTLRCSPRSGDLSVYWYQQSLDQGLQFLIQYYNGEERAKGNILERFSAQQFPDLHSELNLSSLELGDSALYFCASSAPGQSGYTFGSGTRLTVV.

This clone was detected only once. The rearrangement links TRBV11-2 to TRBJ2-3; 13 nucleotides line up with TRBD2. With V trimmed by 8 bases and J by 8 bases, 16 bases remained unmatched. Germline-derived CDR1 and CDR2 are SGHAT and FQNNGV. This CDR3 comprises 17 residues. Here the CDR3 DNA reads TGTGCCAGCGGGACAGTCCGGACTAGCGGGAGTAGGGGTACGCAGTATTTT. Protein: CASGTVRTSGSRGTQYF. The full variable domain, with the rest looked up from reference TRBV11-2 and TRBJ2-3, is EAGVAQSPRYKIIEKRQSVAFWCNPISGHATLYWYQQILGQGPKLLIQFQNNGVVDDSQLPKDRFSAERLKGVDSTLKIQPAKLEDSAVYLCASGTVRTSGSRGTQYFGPGTRLTVL.